What follows are 21 T cell receptor beta chains derived from one specimen sequenced in a study of T-cell memory formation after mild COVID-19. A single record per CDR3 protein comes from TCRdb applying MiXCR to the 5' RACE reads. The data hold about 410,000 distinct CDR3 sequences, with over 15% observed a single time. The sequencing input was PBMCs or a T cell subset sorted from them (not recorded which). Source of these receptors: a man aged 18 to 35 who had mild COVID-19 (a few samples of this study predate the infection). Cell type and time point are not known.

The rearrangement links TRBV6-1 to TRBJ2-3; weak D call: TRBD2 (5 bases). CDR3 size: 13 residues. Trimming shortened V by 7 bases and J by 7 bases, and 15 bases separated the two germline ends. CDR1 and CDR2 from the germline V gene are MNHNS and SASEGT. CDR3 in DNA: TGTGCCAGCACCTTCAGCGGCGGACATACGCAGTATTTT. It translates to CASTFSGGHTQYF.

The gene calls are TRBV10-3 and TRBJ1-1; no reliable D call. The CDR3 loop spans 14 amino acids. Germline V gene data show CDR1 as ENHRY and CDR2 as SYGVKD. Trimming removed 3 bases from V and 1 base from J, with 9 bases in between. Here the CDR3 reads CAISELVGNTEAFF. The CDR3 DNA follows: TGTGCCATCAGTGAATTAGTGGGGAACACTGAAGCTTTCTTT.

This clonotype appeared a few times. The gene calls are TRBV19 and TRBJ2-1; 11 bases are a match to TRBD2. V shed 3 bases and J 1 base; nucleotides not matched to a gene: 5. The germline CDR1 and CDR2 sequences are LNHDA and SQIVND (reference sequence). This CDR3 has 17 residues. CDR3 bases: TGTGCCAGTAGTATTCGACTAGCGGGGACATCCTACAATGAGCAGTTCTTC. This translates into CASSIRLAGTSYNEQFF.

V is TRBV3-2 and J is TRBJ1-2. TRBV3-2 is classified as a pseudogene. CDR3 length: 16 amino acids. The CDR3: CASSLVREGPQGGYTF. CDR3 DNA: TGTGCCAGCAGCCTCGTACGAGAGGGGCCCCAGGGTGGCTACACCTTC.

Turning to this clonotype: Germline is not matched at one junction end, which may reflect a read error. The J gene is TRBJ1-2, the V gene TRBV6-5; TRBD1 matches 9 bases. The CDR3 extends over 14 amino acids. In germline, CDR1 is MNHEY, CDR2 SVGAGI. CDR3 sequence (DNA): TGTGACAGCAGAGGGGACAGGGCGCTTCATGGCTACACCTTC. It encodes CDSRGDRALHGYTF.

The genes are TRBV29-1 and TRBJ2-7; TRBD2 aligns across 9 bases. Losses at the gene ends were 4 bases for V and 4 bases for J; bases not matched to a gene: 5. This CDR3 is 13 amino acids long. The germline CDR1 and CDR2 sequences are SQVTM and ANQGSEA. DNA for the CDR3: TGCAGCGTTGGGCGGGGGGGCGTGTACGAGCAGTACTTC. This sequence encodes CSVGRGGVYEQYF.

Points on this clonotype: A junction end diverges from the germline sequence, so it may reflect a read error. The genes are TRBV7-6 and TRBJ2-5, with a possible D match to TRBD2 (5 bases). The germline gives CDR1 SGHVS, CDR2 FNYEAQ. The CDR3 has 13 residues. In DNA, the CDR3 is TGTGCCAGCAGCTTAGACCCGAGGGAGACCAAGTACTTC. The encoded protein is CASSLDPRETKYF.

V is TRBV5-1 and J is TRBJ2-2; possible D gene TRBD1, 6 bases. The CDR3 extends over 15 amino acids. CDR1 is SGHRS, CDR2 YFSETQ, per germline. V shed 4 bases and J shed 6 bases, with 16 bases lying between them. CDR3 region: CASSGLSQGSGELFF. The CDR3 nucleotides are TGCGCCAGCAGCGGTCTCTCGCAGGGGTCCGGGGAGCTGTTTTTT.

The chain joins TRBV6-5 to TRBJ2-3, with 7 positions matching TRBD1. V was clipped by 5 bases and J by 4 bases; unmatched bases: 6. This CDR3 contains 14 residues. Germline V CDR1 and CDR2: MNHEY, SVGAGI. The CDR3 DNA follows: TGTGCCAGCAGTACTCGGGACAGCTCAGATACGCAGTATTTT. Its protein product is CASSTRDSSDTQYF.

The chain recombines TRBV6-1 with TRBJ1-2; D call uncertain. The CDR3 is 17 residues long. V gave up 6 bases and J gave up 4 bases, with 24 bases separating them. Germline CDR1 reads MNHNS; CDR2 reads SASEGT. The CDR3 region is CASSVTYDATRRYGYTF. In nucleotides, the CDR3 is TGTGCCAGCAGCGTGACGTACGACGCCACCCGCCGCTATGGCTACACCTTC.

This clonotype showed up many times. This sequence joins TRBV12-3 or TRBV12-4 and TRBJ2-3; D gene ambiguous. This CDR3 region has 11 residues. Trimming took off 6 bases at V and 1 base at J, with 2 bases between the two ends. CDR3 protein: CASRGTDTQYF. The CDR3 nucleotides are TGTGCCAGCAGGGGCACAGATACGCAGTATTTT.

At least ten counts were recorded for this clonotype. The chain uses TRBV5-1 and TRBJ2-5; the match to TRBD2 covers 9 bases. The CDR3 is made up of 15 amino acids. CDR1 is SGHRS, CDR2 YFSETQ, per germline. Losses at the gene ends were 4 bases for V and 0 bases for J; bases not matched to a gene: 4. The CDR3 region is CASSQLAGDQETQYF. The CDR3 DNA sequence: TGCGCCAGCAGCCAGTTAGCGGGGGACCAAGAGACCCAGTACTTC. Based on the CDR3 plus reference TRBV5-1 and TRBJ2-5, the full variable domain is KAGVTQTPRYLIKTRGQQVTLSCSPISGHRSVSWYQQTPGQGLQFLFEYFSETQRNKGNFPGRFSGRQFSNSRSEMNVSTLELGDSALYLCASSQLAGDQETQYFGPGTRLLVL.

This clonotype was detected only a few times. The chain joins TRBV27 to TRBJ1-1; D is undetermined. Germline V lookup: CDR1 MNHEY, CDR2 SMNVEV (reference sequence). Trimming took 5 bases from V and 2 from J, leaving 15 bases between them. This CDR3 contains 15 residues. CDR3 DNA sequence: TGTGCCAGCAGTCCTATACAATTGACAAACACTGAAGCTTTCTTT. Translating gives CASSPIQLTNTEAFF.

This clonotype showed up many times. The V and J genes are TRBV28 and TRBJ1-4; D is unclear. Looked up from germline, CDR1 is MDHEN and CDR2 is SYDVKM. The CDR3 spans 15 residues. Trimming pared 2 bases from V and 0 bases from J, leaving 7 bases between. CDR3 protein: CASSLAAATNEKLFF. The CDR3 DNA reads as TGTGCCAGCAGTTTAGCCGCCGCAACTAATGAAAAACTGTTTTTT.

This clonotype came up many times. The V and J genes are TRBV6-5 and TRBJ2-3, with TRBD2 identical over 9 bases. Germline lookup yields CDR1 MNHEY and CDR2 SVGAGI. With V trimmed by 5 bases and J by 5 bases, 8 bases remained unmatched. CDR3 length: 15 residues. The CDR3 here is CASSVVAGEGDTQYF. CDR3 nucleotides: TGTGCCAGCAGTGTGGTAGCGGGGGAGGGAGATACGCAGTATTTT.

Notes on this clonotype: The DNA is left out, because the CDR3 cannot be placed on it with certainty; the CDR3 is given as TCRdb lists it. The V and J genes are TRBV24-1 and TRBJ2-3. Germline CDR1 reads KGHDR; CDR2 reads SFDVKD. The CDR3 length is 14 residues, termini included. CDR3: CATSVPGSTDTQYF.

This clonotype was observed a few times. The rearrangement links TRBV6-2 or TRBV6-3 to TRBJ2-1; D is unclear. Germline V lookup: CDR1 MNHEY, CDR2 SVGEGT. V was clipped by 2 bases and J by 7 bases, with 15 bases between them. This CDR3 contains 15 residues. The CDR3 sequence is CASSYASPPSNEQFF. The CDR3, as DNA: TGTGCCAGCAGTTACGCCAGTCCCCCTAGTAATGAGCAGTTCTTC.

The rearrangement joins TRBV12-3 or TRBV12-4 to TRBJ1-4; 7 bases fit TRBD1. V was pared by 6 bases and J by 7 bases, with 8 bases of the junction left unmatched. The length of the CDR3 is 14 residues. This CDR3 is CASSLDRVAEKLFF. The CDR3 DNA sequence: TGTGCCAGCAGCCTCGACAGGGTTGCTGAAAAACTGTTTTTT.

V gene TRBV6-5 combines with J gene TRBJ1-3; D is unclear. Germline lookup yields CDR1 MNHEY and CDR2 SVGAGI. V was pared by 0 bases and J by 3 bases, with 6 bases between. The CDR3 runs 14 residues. The CDR3 nucleotides are TGTGCCAGCAGTTACTCCGGAGTTGGAAACACCATATATTTT. It specifies CASSYSGVGNTIYF.

The chain carries TRBV29-1 and TRBJ2-2; 11 bases line up with TRBD1. The CDR3 contains 15 residues. With V trimmed by 7 bases and J by 3 bases, 7 bases remained unmatched. CDR1 and CDR2 (germline): SQVTM, ANQGSEA. The CDR3 nucleotides read TGCAGCGCCGCGGACAGGGGGCTCGACACCGGGGAGCTGTTTTTT. It is translated as CSAADRGLDTGELFF.

In its sample, this clonotype was seen a few times. The chain links TRBV7-9 to TRBJ2-2; 7 bases agree with TRBD1. Looked up from germline, CDR1 is SEHNR and CDR2 is FQNEAQ (reference sequence). The CDR3 is 16 amino acids. V lost 1 base, J lost 4 bases, and 6 bases stayed unmatched. CDR3 amino acids: CASSLGGTAVTGELFF. For the CDR3, the DNA is TGTGCCAGCAGCTTAGGGGGGACAGCGGTCACCGGGGAGCTGTTTTTT.